This entry lists 7 T cell receptor beta chains sequenced from one sample in a study of human T cells and chemical hapten exposure. Time point meaning: pre-sensitization, week 0. Sample treatment: therapeutic diphenylcyclopropenone sensitization with weekly scalp DPC. Via MiXCR, TCRdb re-called the RACE reads, giving one row per CDR3 protein. The sample carries tens of thousands of distinct CDR3 sequences, around 6.6% recorded once. The sequences come from whole blood, collected in connection with sensitization to the hapten diphenylcyclopropenone (DPC). All receptors derive from a woman younger than 45 with alopecia areata. Some clones in this sample may be carry-over from other donors' samples.

In regard to this clonotype: This may be a read error, as it is one base from a much larger clone. This chain links TRBV27 with TRBJ1-5; the D is unclear. The CDR3 has 14 amino acids. The germline CDR1 and CDR2 sequences are MNHEY and SMNVEV (reference sequence). The CDR3 sequence is CASKNPHSNRPQHF. The CDR3 region has the DNA TGTGCCAGCAAGAACCCTCATAGCAATCGGCCCCAGCATTTT.

CDR3 in amino acids: CASSPTGDSTTQYF. CDR3 bases: TGTGCCAGCAGTCCTACAGGGGACTCGACTACGCAGTATTTT. V usage is TRBV12-3 or TRBV12-4 and J usage is TRBJ2-3; a weak D match, TRBD1 (7 bases). Trimming removed 5 bases at V and 8 bases at J, with 17 bases between. CDR3 length equals 14 residues.

This clonotype has ten or more counts. The V and J genes are TRBV12-3 or TRBV12-4 and TRBJ1-4; D is unresolved. The CDR3 is 11 amino acids. The V end lost 3 bases, the J end lost 8 bases, and 4 bases lay between the germline ends. CDR3 in DNA: TGTGCCAGCAGTTTTCACGAAAAACTGTTTTTT. Translated: CASSFHEKLFF.

At least ten counts were recorded for this clonotype. The chain combines TRBV6-5 with TRBJ1-3; D gene uncertain. Germline assignment: CDR1 MNHEY and CDR2 SVGAGI. CDR3 length equals 15 residues. Trimming shortened V by 0 bases and J by 0 bases, and 6 bases separated the two germline ends. CDR3 nucleotide sequence: TGTGCCAGCAGTTACTCTAGGAACTCTGGAAACACCATATATTTT. Translating it yields CASSYSRNSGNTIYF.

There are many counts of this clonotype. This sequence joins TRBV11-2 and TRBJ2-5; TRBD1 agrees at 8 bases. The CDR3 is made up of 13 amino acids. Per the germline V gene, CDR1 is SGHAT and CDR2 is FQNNGV. After removal of 5 bases from V and 4 bases from J, the junction contained 3 bases not matched to a gene. The CDR3 nucleotides read TGTGCCAGCAGCCGCGACAGGGGAGAGACCCAGTACTTC. Translating it yields CASSRDRGETQYF.

This clonotype was recorded a few times. The chain carries TRBV11-2 and TRBJ2-4, with 13 bases matching TRBD2. From germline, CDR1 is SGHAT and CDR2 FQNNGV. The CDR3 covers 19 residues. J gave up 1 base and V 5 bases, and 11 bases lay outside the gene matches. In DNA form, the CDR3 reads TGTGCCAGCAGCCCCTACGTCGGACTAGCGGGGGCCGCCAAAAACATTCAGTACTTC. Translation gives CASSPYVGLAGAAKNIQYF.

This clonotype was seen many times. This rearrangement joins TRBV19 to TRBJ2-2; tentative D call: TRBD1 (6 bases). Looked up from germline, CDR1 is LNHDA and CDR2 is SQIVND (reference sequence). V was cut by 2 bases and J by 2 bases, with 12 bases left in between. The CDR3 consists of 16 residues. The CDR3 coding sequence is TGTGCCAGTAGTATAATCATGGGACATAACACCGGGGAGCTGTTTTTT. Protein product: CASSIIMGHNTGELFF.